This T cell receptor (beta chain) emerged from a study of T-cell memory formation after mild COVID-19. TCRdb used MiXCR to reprocess the 5' RACE reads, holding one entry per CDR3 protein. The data show some 280,000 distinct CDR3 sequences, around 15% seen once. This clonotype showed up just a few times. Per the germline V gene, CDR1 is SGHDN and CDR2 is FVKESK. V was pared by 3 bases and J by 10 bases, with 8 bases between. The CDR3 is 11 amino acids. The specimen sequenced was PBMCs or a T cell subset sorted from them (not recorded which). The sequence was obtained from a man between 18 and 29 years old who had mild COVID-19 (a few samples of this study predate the infection). Cell type and time point are not known. The J gene is TRBJ2-3, the V gene TRBV14; D is ambiguous. The CDR3 DNA reads TGTGCCAGCAGCCACGGAAGGTCGCAGTATTTT. It yields the protein CASSHGRSQYF.